These T cell receptor beta chains were read from a single sample in a study of T-cell reconstitution after alpha-beta-depleted transplantation in children. In TCRdb, the PCR reads were re-called with MiXCR into one record per CDR3 protein. Altogether some 200,000 distinct CDR3 sequences are present, about 15% being singletons, with the ten largest covering 13%. Sequencing used PBMCs from the stem cell graft donor, obtained from the stem cell graft. The receptors were sampled from a human donor who donated a stem cell graft to a child with acute lymphoblastic leukemia. Each CDR3 is given with its conserved first and last residue. The order of the fields is V gene, J gene, D gene, clone size, CDR3 protein, CDR3 DNA. A D gene is named only where the DNA matches it firmly. Size is omitted from some rows. Given values are once, few, many or a class for expanded clones.

TRBV10-2	TRBJ2-3	TRBD2	many	CASRGRLAGTDTQYF	TGCGCCAGCAGAGGTCGACTAGCGGGCACAGATACGCAGTATTTT
TRBV5-1	TRBJ2-2	-	many	CASSSTPNTGELFF	TGCGCCAGCAGCTCCACTCCGAACACCGGGGAGCTGTTTTTT
TRBV7-9	TRBJ2-2	TRBD1	-	CASGQGRENELFF	TGTGCCAGCGGACAGGGGAGGGAAAATGAGCTGTTTTTT
TRBV2	TRBJ2-5	-	many	CASTLGSRETQYF	TGTGCCAGCACCCTTGGGAGCAGGGAGACCCAGTACTTC
TRBV20-1	TRBJ2-5	-	-	CSASGQRDSQYF	TGCAGTGCTAGCGGACAAAGAGATTCCCAGTACTTC
TRBV12-3/TRBV12-4	TRBJ2-3	-	many	CASSFSGIGTDTQYF	TGTGCCAGCAGTTTTTCCGGGATAGGGACAGATACGCAGTATTTT
TRBV12-3/TRBV12-4	TRBJ1-1	-	many	CATLGVTEAFF	TGTGCCACCCTAGGGGTAACTGAAGCTTTCTTT
TRBV19	TRBJ2-1	TRBD2	few	CASSHRAGGTYNEQFF	TGTGCCAGTAGTCACCGCGCGGGAGGTACCTACAATGAGCAGTTCTTC
TRBV20-1	TRBJ2-7	-	-	CSATKDSGTKGEQYF	TGCAGTGCGACCAAAGATTCCGGGACAAAAGGGGAGCAGTACTTC
TRBV20-1	TRBJ1-1	-	many	CSARTGGLNTEAFF	TGCAGTGCTAGGACGGGGGGACTGAACACTGAAGCTTTCTTT
TRBV6-2/TRBV6-3	TRBJ2-7	-	few	CASRSRGLYEQYF	TGTGCCAGCAGGTCTAGGGGCCTCTACGAGCAGTACTTC
TRBV5-1	TRBJ1-1	-	-	CASSFLGGVQDAEAFF	TGCGCCAGCAGCTTTCTCGGTGGGGTACAGGACGCTGAAGCTTTCTTT
TRBV29-1	TRBJ1-1	-	few	CSVGGMNTEAFF	TGCAGCGTTGGAGGTATGAACACTGAAGCTTTCTTT
TRBV27	TRBJ2-1	-	-	CASSPGPNPYNEQFF	TGTGCCAGCAGTCCGGGCCCAAACCCATACAATGAGCAGTTCTTC
TRBV7-6	TRBJ2-7	TRBD2	many	CASSLGAGTSGEQYF	TGTGCCAGCAGCTTAGGGGCCGGGACTAGCGGAGAGCAGTACTTC
TRBV4-1	TRBJ2-1	-	many	CASSPTNSYNEQFF	TGCGCCAGCAGCCCGACTAACTCCTACAATGAGCAGTTCTTC
TRBV27	TRBJ1-6	-	many	CASSRTPWGNSPLHF	TGTGCCAGCAGTCGGACCCCCTGGGGTAATTCACCCCTCCACTTT
TRBV19	TRBJ1-1	-	many	CASSIRDGERAEAFF	TGTGCCAGTAGTATCCGGGACGGTGAACGGGCTGAAGCTTTCTTT
TRBV5-1	TRBJ2-3	-	-	CASSSARGTETDTQYF	TGCGCCAGCAGCTCGGCTCGAGGGACGGAGACAGATACGCAGTATTTT
TRBV3-1	TRBJ2-1	TRBD2	many	CASSHGTSGGYEQFF	TGTGCCAGCAGCCACGGAACTAGCGGGGGGTATGAGCAGTTCTTC
TRBV12-3/TRBV12-4	TRBJ1-2	-	many	CASSRTERGYGYTF	TGTGCCAGCAGCAGGACGGAGAGGGGCTATGGCTACACCTTC
TRBV5-1	TRBJ1-6	-	many	CASSQDRNSPLHF	TGCGCCAGCAGCCAAGACAGGAATTCACCCCTCCACTTT
TRBV18	TRBJ2-3	TRBD2	many	CASSLPGTSGGDTQYF	TGTGCCAGCTCACTCCCCGGGACTAGCGGCGGTGATACGCAGTATTTT
TRBV5-1	TRBJ1-5	-	many	CASSEGGRSQPQHF	TGCGCCAGCAGCGAAGGGGGGCGCAGTCAGCCCCAGCATTTT
TRBV10-2	TRBJ2-7	-	many	CASSEQKAYEQYF	TGCGCCAGCAGTGAACAGAAGGCCTACGAGCAGTACTTC
TRBV10-2	TRBJ2-1	TRBD2	-	CASSQSLAGGDNEQFF	TGCGCCAGCAGTCAAAGCTTGGCGGGAGGGGACAATGAGCAGTTCTTC
TRBV5-4	TRBJ2-1	TRBD2	many	CASSLTSGNEQFF	TGTGCCAGCAGCTTGACTAGCGGGAATGAGCAGTTCTTC
TRBV7-2	TRBJ2-7	TRBD2	many	CASSLVGGIEAEQYF	TGTGCCAGCAGCTTGGTCGGGGGGATCGAGGCCGAGCAGTACTTC
TRBV18	TRBJ1-1	-	many	CASSPERARGEAFF	TGTGCCAGCTCACCAGAACGGGCGCGTGGTGAAGCTTTCTTT
TRBV12-3/TRBV12-4	TRBJ2-1	TRBD2	-	CASSPNSGRVNEQFF	TGTGCCAGCTCACCAAATAGCGGGAGGGTGAATGAGCAGTTCTTC
TRBV12-3/TRBV12-4	TRBJ2-1	-	many	CASSAPNEQFF	TGTGCCAGCAGTGCTCCGAATGAGCAGTTCTTC
TRBV10-3	TRBJ2-4	TRBD2	-	CAISDAGTSGIEKNIQYF	TGTGCCATCAGCGACGCCGGGACTAGCGGGATAGAAAAAAACATTCAGTACTTC
TRBV28	TRBJ1-4	TRBD1	-	CASSLDRADEKLFF	TGTGCCAGCAGTCTGGACAGGGCGGATGAAAAACTGTTTTTT
TRBV20-1	TRBJ2-5	TRBD2	-	CSVIAGGIETQYF	TGCAGTGTAATAGCGGGAGGGATAGAGACCCAGTACTTC
TRBV7-8	TRBJ2-7	-	many	CASSLTGTYEQYF	TGTGCCAGCAGCTTGACTGGGACCTACGAGCAGTACTTC
TRBV20-1	TRBJ2-7	TRBD1	few	CSADGDRGFGNEQYF	TGCAGTGCTGACGGGGACAGGGGATTCGGGAACGAGCAGTACTTC
TRBV3-1	TRBJ1-3	-	-	CASSPTAGDWPSGNTIYF	TGTGCCAGCAGCCCGACAGCCGGGGACTGGCCCTCTGGAAACACCATATATTTT
TRBV30	TRBJ2-1	TRBD2	-	CAWNPGTSGNEQFF	TGTGCCTGGAATCCCGGGACTAGCGGTAATGAGCAGTTCTTC
TRBV28	TRBJ2-7	-	many	CASSPTGYRDYEQYF	TGTGCCAGCAGTCCTACAGGGTACCGGGACTACGAGCAGTACTTC
TRBV5-1	TRBJ2-1	-	many	CASSLDSRQFF	TGCGCCAGCAGCTTGGATTCAAGGCAGTTCTTC
TRBV13	TRBJ2-3	TRBD2	-	CASSSVAGGLGGTDTQYF	TGTGCCAGCAGCTCCGTGGCGGGAGGACTCGGAGGCACAGATACGCAGTATTTT
TRBV2	TRBJ1-1	-	few	CASRQGRNTEAFF	TGTGCCAGCAGACAGGGAAGGAACACTGAAGCTTTCTTT
TRBV5-1	TRBJ2-5	-	-	CASSWRETQYF	TGCGCCAGCAGCTGGAGGGAGACCCAGTACTTC
TRBV7-2	TRBJ2-1	TRBD2	many	CASGGGGNYNEQFF	TGTGCCAGCGGTGGGGGGGGGAACTACAATGAGCAGTTCTTC
TRBV29-1	TRBJ1-4	-	many	CSVDAGAGEKLFF	TGCAGCGTTGATGCAGGGGCTGGTGAAAAACTGTTTTTT
TRBV6-5	TRBJ2-5	-	many	CASSYDWGQIQETQYF	TGTGCCAGCAGTTACGACTGGGGACAAATCCAAGAGACCCAGTACTTC
TRBV7-9	TRBJ2-2	TRBD1	many	CASSRPGQGNTGELFF	TGTGCCAGCAGCCGACCGGGACAGGGGAACACCGGGGAGCTGTTTTTT
TRBV20-1	TRBJ2-2	TRBD1	many	CSARNRGGGELFF	TGCAGTGCTAGAAACAGGGGCGGAGGGGAGCTGTTTTTT
TRBV12-3/TRBV12-4	TRBJ2-2	-	many	CASASRGLGTGELFF	TGTGCCAGCGCATCCCGGGGCCTGGGGACCGGGGAGCTGTTTTTT
TRBV5-1	TRBJ2-5	TRBD2	many	CASSAGLAGPQETQYF	TGCGCCAGCAGCGCGGGACTAGCGGGACCCCAAGAGACCCAGTACTTC
TRBV27	TRBJ2-7	-	many	CASSYKDGYEQYF	TGTGCCAGCAGTTACAAGGATGGTTACGAGCAGTACTTC
TRBV4-1	TRBJ2-1	TRBD2	many	CASSQPSTSGEQFF	TGCGCCAGCAGCCAACCCTCGACTAGCGGTGAGCAGTTCTTC
TRBV7-9	TRBJ1-1	-	-	CASSLYLGAEAFF	TGTGCCAGCAGCTTATATTTGGGGGCTGAAGCTTTCTTT
TRBV19	TRBJ2-7	-	many	CASSTDLSSYEQYF	TGTGCCAGTAGTACCGACCTGAGCTCCTACGAGCAGTACTTC
TRBV5-1	TRBJ2-7	-	many	CASSPGGVGTEKYEQYF	TGCGCCAGCAGCCCGGGGGGAGTGGGGACAGAGAAGTACGAGCAGTACTTC
TRBV20-1	TRBJ2-1	TRBD2	many	CSARGRGSGRASNEQFF	TGCAGTGCTAGAGGACGGGGGAGCGGGAGGGCCTCCAATGAGCAGTTCTTC
TRBV5-1	TRBJ2-7	-	many	CASSLAYTGRGYEQYF	TGCGCCAGCAGCTTGGCCTATACGGGACGAGGCTACGAGCAGTACTTC